This record looks at one TCR beta chain sequence and its context. What it binds is unknown. Between the trimmed V and J ends, which lost 6 bases and 5 bases, there was a span of 13 bases. This CDR3 comprises 13 residues. In germline, CDR1 is MNHEY, CDR2 SVGAGI. These data are taken from a study of cytomegalovirus exposure and HLA in healthy donors. Study overall: The 90 to 150 validation repertoires matched the roughly 670 first-cohort repertoires in platform, a later analysis reported. Study-wide points: Reportedly, diagnosis of cytomegalovirus status by the classifier showed high specificity and sensitivity. Clusters of TCRs from the first cohort tended to co-occur in the 95 to 150 validation repertoires (as a later analysis found). Many donors carried some public TCRs, although rarity characterized most TCR sequences.

Profiling relied on immunoSEQ multiplex PCR, and the TCRdb table lists in-frame clones only, not all of them. Here the sample spans 99,000 or so clones, around 83% being singletons. The V and J genes are TRBV6-5 and TRBJ1-1, with D possibly being TRBD1 (6 bases). This clonotype was obtained from a woman aged 18-30 years in good health and CMV-seropositive. The sequenced sample consisted of PBMCs. The CDR3 region is CASRPTGFTEAFF. For the CDR3, the DNA is TGTGCCAGCAGGCCTACAGGGTTTACTGAAGCTTTCTTT.